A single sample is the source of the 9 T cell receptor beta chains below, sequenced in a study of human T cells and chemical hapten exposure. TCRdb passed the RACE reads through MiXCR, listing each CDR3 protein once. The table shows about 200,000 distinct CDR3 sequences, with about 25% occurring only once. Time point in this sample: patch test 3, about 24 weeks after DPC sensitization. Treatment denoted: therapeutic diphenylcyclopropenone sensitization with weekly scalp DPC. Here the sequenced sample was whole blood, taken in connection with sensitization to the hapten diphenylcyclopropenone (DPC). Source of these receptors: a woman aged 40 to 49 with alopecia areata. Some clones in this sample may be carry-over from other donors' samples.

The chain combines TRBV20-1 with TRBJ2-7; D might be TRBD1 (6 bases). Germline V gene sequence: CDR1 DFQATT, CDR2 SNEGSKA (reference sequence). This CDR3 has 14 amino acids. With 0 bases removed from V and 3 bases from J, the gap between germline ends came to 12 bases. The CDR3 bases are TGCAGTGCTAGAGATCTACAGGGAAGCTACGAGCAGTACTTC. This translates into CSARDLQGSYEQYF.

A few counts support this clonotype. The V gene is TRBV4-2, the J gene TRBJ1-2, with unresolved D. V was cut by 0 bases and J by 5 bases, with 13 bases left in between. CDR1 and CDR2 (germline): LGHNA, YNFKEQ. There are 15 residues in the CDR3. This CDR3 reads CASSQDPEGWYGYTF. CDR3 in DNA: TGTGCCAGCAGCCAAGATCCGGAGGGTTGGTATGGCTACACCTTC.

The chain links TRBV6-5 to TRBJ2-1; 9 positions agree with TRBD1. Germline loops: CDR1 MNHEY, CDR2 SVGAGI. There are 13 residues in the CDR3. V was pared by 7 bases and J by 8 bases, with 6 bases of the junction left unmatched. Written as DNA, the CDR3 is TGTGCCAGCAAGAGAGGACAGGGGTATGAGCAGTTCTTC. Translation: CASKRGQGYEQFF.

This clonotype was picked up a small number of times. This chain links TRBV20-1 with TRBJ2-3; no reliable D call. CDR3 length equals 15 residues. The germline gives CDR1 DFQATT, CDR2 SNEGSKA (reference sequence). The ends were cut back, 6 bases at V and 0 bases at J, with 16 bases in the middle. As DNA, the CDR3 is TGCAGTGCCGAACTCGTGACCCCTAGCACAGATACGCAGTATTTT. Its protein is CSAELVTPSTDTQYF.

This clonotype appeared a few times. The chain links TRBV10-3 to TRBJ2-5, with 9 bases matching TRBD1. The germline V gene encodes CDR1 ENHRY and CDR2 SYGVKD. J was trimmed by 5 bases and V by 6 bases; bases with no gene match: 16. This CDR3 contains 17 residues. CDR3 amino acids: CAISAGQGHAREETQYF. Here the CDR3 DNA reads TGTGCCATCAGCGCCGGACAGGGGCACGCGAGGGAGGAGACCCAGTACTTC.

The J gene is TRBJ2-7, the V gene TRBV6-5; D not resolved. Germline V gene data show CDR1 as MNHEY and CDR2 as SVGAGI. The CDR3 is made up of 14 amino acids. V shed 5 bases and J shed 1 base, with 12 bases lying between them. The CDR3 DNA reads TGTGCCAGCAGTCCATCGCGACCTTCCTACGAGCAGTACTTC. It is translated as CASSPSRPSYEQYF.

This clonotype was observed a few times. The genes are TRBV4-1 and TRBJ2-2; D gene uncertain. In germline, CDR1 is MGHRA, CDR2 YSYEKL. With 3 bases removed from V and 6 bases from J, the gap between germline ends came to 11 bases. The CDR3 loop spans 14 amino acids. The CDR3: CASSQTLVAGELFF. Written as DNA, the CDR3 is TGCGCCAGCAGCCAGACCCTTGTGGCCGGGGAGCTGTTTTTT.

Here the CDR3 DNA reads TGTGCCAGCAGCTGGACGGGTTCAGAGACCCAGTACTTC. Encoded protein: CASSWTGSETQYF. The chain uses TRBV7-6 and TRBJ2-5, with D unresolved. The CDR3 has 13 residues. Germline V lookup: CDR1 SGHVS, CDR2 FNYEAQ. V was clipped by 4 bases and J by 4 bases, with 10 bases between them.

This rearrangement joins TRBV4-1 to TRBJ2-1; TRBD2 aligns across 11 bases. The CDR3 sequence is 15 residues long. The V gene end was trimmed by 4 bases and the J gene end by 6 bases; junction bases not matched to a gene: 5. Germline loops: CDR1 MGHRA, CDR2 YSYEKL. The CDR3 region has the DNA TGCGCCAGCAGCCTCTCCGGGACTAGCGGCAATGAGCAGTTCTTC. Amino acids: CASSLSGTSGNEQFF.